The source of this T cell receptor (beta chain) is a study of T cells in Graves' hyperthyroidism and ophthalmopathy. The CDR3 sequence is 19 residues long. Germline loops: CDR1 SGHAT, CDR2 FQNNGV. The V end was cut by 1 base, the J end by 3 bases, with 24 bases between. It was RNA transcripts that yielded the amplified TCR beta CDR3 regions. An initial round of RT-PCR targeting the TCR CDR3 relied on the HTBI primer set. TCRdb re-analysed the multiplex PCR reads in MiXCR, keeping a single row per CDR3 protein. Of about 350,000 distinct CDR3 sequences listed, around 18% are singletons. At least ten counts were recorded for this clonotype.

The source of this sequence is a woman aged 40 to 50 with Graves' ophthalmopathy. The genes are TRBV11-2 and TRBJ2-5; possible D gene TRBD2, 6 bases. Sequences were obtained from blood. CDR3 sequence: CASSLVALGLSVDEETQYF. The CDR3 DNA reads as TGTGCCAGCAGCTTAGTAGCTCTGGGACTCTCTGTGGATGAAGAGACCCAGTACTTC.